This T cell receptor (beta chain) was profiled in a study of T-cell memory formation after mild COVID-19 (dated by TCRdb to about 2021). General notes on the study: TCR sequence clusters from the two donors were largely donor specific. In a couple of donors, T-cell clones that expanded and contracted after mild COVID-19 were tracked by sequencing TCRalpha and TCRbeta repertoires over time. Two young, previously healthy adult volunteers, one female and one male, were included in the cohort. Broader findings and caveats from the paper: The study included only a couple of mild cases, and larger cohorts that include severe cases with pre-infection samples were judged to be necessary. The detection of some responding clones in pre-infection memory suggests that pre-existing cross-reactive memory T cells joined the SARS-CoV-2 response. Clones contracting from day 15 to 85 had balanced CD4/CD8 phenotypes, while a second wave expanding from day 15 to 37 was biased towards CD4+. Whether the second-wave clones peaking on day 37 were SARS-CoV-2 specific was not confirmed. Contracting CD4+ clones were found mainly in CM and EM memory subsets, while CD8+ clones were enriched in EMRA.

Ficoll-Paque density gradient centrifugation was the method used to isolate PBMCs. Sequences MGHRA (CDR1) and YSYEKL (CDR2) are obtained from the germline V gene. Compared with germline, V lacks 2 bases and J lacks 8 bases; bases without a gene match: 5. Counted from cysteine to phenylalanine, this CDR3 has 14 amino acids. This entry keeps only the CDR3 DNA: 42 bases, framed from base 1. For this clonotype: Its antigen has not been determined. Qualities for individual bases were not recorded, and no much larger clone is one base off.

Sequencing instrument: Illumina NovaSeq 6000. Using 5'RACE with constant-segment primers, TCRalpha and TCRbeta cDNA libraries were constructed, with sample barcodes and unique molecular identifiers added in the process. Trizol reagent was used to extract RNA from every sample. The libraries were amplified in two PCR steps, and the second step added a second sample barcode and Illumina TruSeq adapters. Libraries were sequenced on an Illumina NovaSeq with 2 x 150 bp paired-end reads. In the original analysis: Reads were demultiplexed and collapsed into UMI-guided consensus sequences with migec v1.2.7. With mixcr v2.1.11, UMI consensuses were aligned to TRA and TRB V and J templates and assembled into clonotypes. Expanded or contracted clonotypes were those called significant by both edgeR and NoisET, with noise models trained on biological replicates. For edgeR calls, the cutoffs were a false discovery rate-adjusted p below 0.01 and a log2 fold-change threshold of 1. As an exploratory analysis of dynamics, PCA with hierarchical clustering was applied to max-normalized trajectories of the 1000 most abundant clonotypes. The CD4 or CD8 phenotype of responding clones was assigned using the separately sequenced CD4+ and CD8+ repertoires. The raw public reads went through TCRdb reprocessing: fastp at Q25, MiXCR clone calling, in-frame beta chains kept. CDR3 protein sequences are deduplicated, and each keeps its most common genes and DNA. Clone size and V and J calls follow TCRdb, not the original study. The sample contains approximately 270,000 distinct CDR3 sequences, 15% to 20% of them found a single time. Approximately 25% of the sample is taken by the ten largest.

Rearrangement joined TRBV4-1 to TRBJ1-2, with 10 bases aligning to TRBD1. Sequences were obtained from PBMCs or a T cell subset sorted from them (not recorded which). This clonotype originated in a man between 18 and 29 years old who had mild COVID-19 (a few samples of this study predate the infection). The sample titles of this study are shuffled in the database, so cell type and time point are left out; the donor was told from shared clones. DNA sequence: TGCGCCAGCAGCCAAACCGGGACAGGGGTAGGCTACACCTTC. The encoded protein is CASSQTGTGVGYTF.